This T cell receptor (beta chain) comes out of a study of CXCR3-negative and CXCR3-positive naive CD8 T cells. Measured by frequency, this clonotype is medium-sized. Antigen: not known. General observations from the study: Naive subsets were similarly diverse, while memory CD8+ repertoires were much less diverse. Both naive subsets, CXCR3-negative and CXCR3-positive, displayed similar TRBV-TRBJ usage, unlike memory cells.

Each TRB cDNA library was prepared by 5' RACE (with UMI labels). TCRdb re-called the 5' RACE reads; one entry per CDR3 protein, DNA not given. In all, the sample yields some 50,000 distinct CDR3 sequences. The CDR3 is 11 residues long. Germline V gene lookup returns CDR1 SQVTM and CDR2 ANQGSEA. Sequenced sample: naive CXCR3- CD8+ T cells from blood. The subset was: CD45RO-CCR7+CD27+CD95- naive CD8+ T cells lacking CXCR3 (TNR3-). The rearrangement uses TRBV29-1 and TRBJ2-1; TCRdb outputs TRBD2, but without DNA this stays unchecked. This TCR was recovered from a human donor in good health. Some clones in this sample may be carry-over from other donors' samples. CDR3 region: CSVEGLGEQFF.